This section outlines one T cell receptor (beta chain) sequence together with its context. This table comes from immunoSEQ multiplex PCR, and its TCRdb copy is limited to in-frame clones, with some not included. The repertoire has 90,000 to 110,000 clones, around nine tenths of them found once; the top ten carry more than 2%. Deletions cut 7 bases from V and 5 bases from J, with 14 bases between. This CDR3 has 13 amino acids. CDR1 is MNHNY, CDR2 SVGAGI, per germline (reference sequence). These data are taken from a study of cytomegalovirus exposure and HLA in healthy donors. The sequencing input was PBMCs. This rearrangement joins TRBV6-6 to TRBJ1-1, with D hard to call. The sequence derives from a woman under 30 in good health and CMV-seronegative. This chain's CDR3 is CASTTEGRTEAFF. In DNA form, the CDR3 reads TGTGCCAGCACTACTGAGGGTCGGACTGAAGCTTTCTTT.